The 31 T cell receptor beta chains below all came from one sample that was sequenced in a study of OX40 agonist ivuxolimab in advanced cancers. The protocol was immunoSEQ multiplex PCR, while the TCRdb copy is restricted to in-frame clones and leaves out a portion. The data show tens of thousands of clones, with about 89% seen just once and roughly 4% held by the top ten. The input for sequencing was CD4+ or CD8+ T cells sorted from blood, taken in a trial of the OX40 agonist ivuxolimab. The receptors were gathered from an adult with an advanced solid tumor such as melanoma, head and neck, liver or kidney cancer.

This clone was seen a handful of times. The chain joins TRBV11-2 to TRBJ2-7, with 7 bases matching TRBD2. CDR1 is SGHAT and CDR2 is FQNNGV in the germline V gene. J gave up 7 bases and V 4 bases, and 7 bases lay outside the gene matches. The CDR3 is 13 amino acids. The CDR3 nucleotides read TGTGCCAGCAGCTCCGGGGGAGGGATGGAGCAGTACGTC. It is translated as CASSSGGGMEQYV.

The chain couples TRBV6-1 to TRBJ1-2, with D possibly TRBD1 on 5 matching bases. The CDR3 loop spans 14 amino acids. Germline V gene lookup returns CDR1 MNHNS and CDR2 SASEGT. With 6 bases removed from V and 3 bases from J, the gap between germline ends came to 14 bases. The CDR3 sequence is CASSHRDGDYGYTF. For the CDR3, the DNA is TGTGCCAGCAGCCACCGGGACGGCGACTATGGCTACACCTTC.

The rearrangement uses TRBV19 and TRBJ2-2; 14 bases agree with TRBD2. CDR3 length equals 18 residues. CDR1 and CDR2 from the germline V gene are LNHDA and SQIVND (reference sequence). V lost 2 bases and J lost 7; bases outside the gene matches: 9. CDR3 amino acids: CASSIPGTSGSGDGELFF. CDR3 DNA: TGTGCCAGTAGTATACCCGGGACTAGCGGGAGTGGGGACGGGGAGCTGTTTTTT.

The rearrangement links TRBV10-2 to TRBJ2-1, with a tentative D call TRBD2 (6 bases). V shed 4 bases and J shed 5 bases, with 18 bases lying between them. CDR1 is WSHSY, CDR2 SAAADI, per germline. The length of the CDR3 is 16 residues. DNA of the CDR3: TGCGCCAGCAGTGGCCTCCTCGGCGGGATCAACAATGAGCAGTTCTTC. Translated, it gives CASSGLLGGINNEQFF.

This chain links TRBV28 with TRBJ1-1; tentative D call: TRBD1 (5 bases). CDR1 is MDHEN and CDR2 is SYDVKM in the germline V gene. V lost 1 base to trimming and J lost 6 bases, with 12 bases between them. The CDR3 sequence is 14 residues long. CDR3 DNA sequence: TGTGCCAGCAGTTTATCCGGATGGGGCGCTGAAGCTTTCTTT. It encodes CASSLSGWGAEAFF.

The chain couples TRBV6-5 to TRBJ1-5; D is undetermined. The CDR3 consists of 13 residues. V was shortened by 5 bases and J by 3 bases, with 8 bases between the two germline ends. Germline loops: CDR1 MNHEY, CDR2 SVGAGI. Written as DNA, the CDR3 is TGTGCCAGCAGTGCGGACTTCAATCAGCCCCAGCATTTT. Translation: CASSADFNQPQHF.

The table lists this clone with a count of one. This chain's CDR3 is CASSERGVNYGYTF. CDR3 nucleotide sequence: TGTGCCAGCAGTGAAAGGGGCGTGAACTATGGCTACACCTTC. The genes are TRBV6-1 and TRBJ1-2; weak D call: TRBD1 (5 bases). Trimming took 2 bases from V and 2 from J, leaving 9 bases between them. The V gene's germline CDR1 is MNHNS and CDR2 SASEGT. The CDR3 covers 14 residues.

The rearrangement links TRBV11-3 to TRBJ2-1; TRBD2 agrees at 11 bases. Germline values: CDR1 SGHNT, CDR2 YENEEA. The CDR3 has 16 residues. The V gene end was trimmed by 3 bases and the J gene end by 6 bases; junction bases not matched to a gene: 7. The CDR3 DNA is TGTGCCAGCAGCTTGTGGGCGACTAGCGGGATCAATGAGCAGTTCTTC. Translating gives CASSLWATSGINEQFF.

The V gene is TRBV11-3, the J gene TRBJ2-7; D ambiguous. CDR1 and CDR2 from the germline V gene are SGHNT and YENEEA. V lost 2 bases and J lost 2, with 4 bases in between. The CDR3 has 12 amino acids. CDR3: CASSLFPYEQYV. In DNA, the CDR3 is TGTGCCAGCAGCTTATTCCCCTACGAGCAGTACGTC.

The rearrangement links TRBV10-1 to TRBJ1-2; 7 bases fit TRBD1. The trim removed 4 bases at V and 4 bases at J, leaving 12 bases unmatched. CDR3 length: 16 residues. Germline V lookup: CDR1 WNHNN, CDR2 SYGVQD (reference sequence). The CDR3 region has the DNA TGCGCCAGCAGTGCCACCCTTACAGGGGATGTCTATGGCTACACCTTC. This sequence encodes CASSATLTGDVYGYTF.

This sequence joins TRBV5-6 and TRBJ2-7; 13 nucleotides align to TRBD2. Germline V gene data show CDR1 as SGHDT and CDR2 as YYEEEE. V was clipped by 0 bases and J by 3 bases; unmatched bases: 3. This CDR3 comprises 16 residues. The CDR3 region is CASSLEGLAGDYEQYV. CDR3 nucleotides: TGTGCCAGCAGCTTGGAAGGACTAGCGGGAGACTACGAGCAGTACGTC.

The CDR3 DNA sequence: TGCGCCAGCAGGACAGGGCGGATTAACTATGGCTACACCTTC. Its protein is CASRTGRINYGYTF. V gene TRBV5-1 combines with J gene TRBJ1-2, with 7 bases fitting TRBD1. Losses at the gene ends were 5 bases for V and 1 base for J; bases not matched to a gene: 5. CDR3 length: 14 residues. CDR1 and CDR2 from the germline V gene are SGHRS and YFSETQ.

The chain couples TRBV5-1 to TRBJ2-2; D is undetermined. Deletions cut 1 base from V and 3 bases from J, with 7 bases between. The CDR3 sequence is 14 residues long. Germline values: CDR1 SGHRS, CDR2 YFSETQ. As DNA, the CDR3 is TGCGCCAGCAGCTTGAACACAGACACCGGGGAGCTGTTTTTT. It encodes CASSLNTDTGELFF.

V usage is TRBV11-2 and J usage is TRBJ2-7; no reliable D call. The germline V gene encodes CDR1 SGHAT and CDR2 FQNNGV. Trimming pared 1 base from V and 1 base from J, leaving 8 bases between. The length of the CDR3 is 14 residues. CDR3 sequence reads: CASSLVTDSYEQYF. The CDR3 DNA follows: TGTGCCAGCAGCTTAGTTACGGATTCCTACGAGCAGTACTTC.

The chain uses TRBV7-2 and TRBJ1-2; D ambiguous. The CDR3 loop spans 11 amino acids. The V end lost 4 bases, the J end lost 7 bases, and 7 bases lay between the germline ends. CDR1 and CDR2 from the germline V gene are SGHTA and FQGNSA. CDR3 bases: TGTGCCAGCAGCTCAAGTATTGGCTACACCTTC. It is translated as CASSSSIGYTF.

CDR3: CASSLSRPTSYGNEQFF. The CDR3 nucleotides are TGTGCCAGCAGCTTATCCCGACCTACCTCCTATGGCAATGAGCAGTTCTTC. This chain connects TRBV7-8 to TRBJ2-1; no clear D gene. V was trimmed by 2 bases and J by 6 bases, leaving 20 bases between them. The CDR3 is 17 amino acids. The germline V gene encodes CDR1 SGHVS and CDR2 FQNEAQ. Drawing the rest from reference TRBV7-8 and TRBJ2-1, the complete variable domain is GAGVSQSPRYKVAKRGQDVALRCDPISGHVSLFWYQQALGQGPEFLTYFQNEAQLDKSGLPSDRFFAERPEGSVSTLKIQRTQQEDSAVYLCASSLSRPTSYGNEQFFGPGTRLTVL.

CDR3 sequence: CASSGLGTSNEKLFF. CDR3 bases: TGTGCCAGCAGTGGCCTCGGGACAAGTAATGAAAAACTGTTTTTT. The genes are TRBV27 and TRBJ1-4; the D gene is possibly TRBD1 (6 bases). In germline, CDR1 is MNHEY, CDR2 SMNVEV (reference sequence). V lost 5 bases and J lost 4, with 14 bases in between. The CDR3 extends over 15 amino acids.

The J gene is TRBJ2-3, the V gene TRBV20-1; no definite D call. Germline V gives CDR1 DFQATT, CDR2 SNEGSKA (reference sequence). This CDR3 spans 11 amino acids. V shed 3 bases and J shed 6 bases, with 7 bases lying between them. As DNA, the CDR3 is TGCAGTGCTAGCGCGAAGGATACGCAGTATTTT. It translates to CSASAKDTQYF.

V usage is TRBV7-9 and J usage is TRBJ1-4; the D is unclear. CDR1 is SEHNR and CDR2 is FQNEAQ in the germline V gene (reference sequence). The CDR3 is made up of 14 amino acids. With 1 base removed from V and 3 bases from J, the gap between germline ends came to 6 bases. The CDR3 loop reads CASSLVESNEKLFF. In DNA form, the CDR3 reads TGTGCCAGCAGCTTAGTTGAATCTAATGAAAAACTGTTTTTT.

The gene calls are TRBV5-4 and TRBJ2-1; D unclear. Germline lookup yields CDR1 SGHNT and CDR2 YYREEE (reference sequence). This CDR3 spans 16 amino acids. Trimming pared 0 bases from V and 0 bases from J, leaving 10 bases between. CDR3 sequence (DNA): TGTGCCAGCAGCTTGGACCCGTCTGGCTCCTACAATGAGCAGTTCTTC. This translates into CASSLDPSGSYNEQFF.

The J gene is TRBJ1-2, the V gene TRBV5-1; weak D call: TRBD1 (6 bases). Germline V gene lookup returns CDR1 SGHRS and CDR2 YFSETQ. The CDR3 runs 14 residues. The germline V and J ends were trimmed by 4 bases and 0 bases, with 10 bases remaining between them. The CDR3 DNA is TGCGCCAGCAGCCCGGACAGATCTAACTATGGCTACACCTTC. This sequence encodes CASSPDRSNYGYTF.

This CDR3 is CASSPRQGMGNQPQHF. CDR3 bases: TGTGCCAGCAGTCCCCGACAGGGAATGGGCAATCAGCCCCAGCATTTT. The rearrangement joins TRBV27 to TRBJ1-5, with 7 bases fitting TRBD1. The germline V gene encodes CDR1 MNHEY and CDR2 SMNVEV (reference sequence). The CDR3 is 16 amino acids. V trimming: 5 bases; J trimming: 2 bases; junction bases outside the gene matches: 9.

CDR3 protein: CASPIGEKLFF. CDR3 DNA: TGTGCCAGCCCTATTGGGGAAAAACTGTTTTTT. The chain joins TRBV6-6 to TRBJ1-4; D remains ambiguous. The germline gives CDR1 MNHNY, CDR2 SVGAGI (reference sequence). With 8 bases removed from V and 8 bases from J, the gap between germline ends came to 9 bases. This CDR3 is built from 11 residues.

This clone was recorded once. This rearrangement joins TRBV9 to TRBJ1-1; D gene unclear. Trimming took off 0 bases at V and 4 bases at J, with 7 bases between the two ends. CDR3 length equals 13 residues. Germline V CDR1 and CDR2: SGDLS, YYNGEE. CDR3 in amino acids: CASSVGWGTEAFF. The CDR3 DNA sequence: TGTGCCAGCAGCGTAGGGTGGGGCACTGAAGCTTTCTTT.

This clone was seen only once. The chain is built from TRBV6-5 and TRBJ1-1; possible D gene TRBD1, 6 bases. Germline V gene data show CDR1 as MNHEY and CDR2 as SVGAGI. V was clipped by 6 bases and J by 5 bases, with 13 bases between them. The CDR3 loop spans 13 amino acids. The chain's CDR3 is CASSPQGRTEAFF. CDR3 in DNA: TGTGCCAGCAGCCCACAGGGTCGGACTGAAGCTTTCTTT.

The chain carries TRBV30 and TRBJ1-2, with D tentatively TRBD1 (6 bases). CDR3 length: 14 amino acids. Germline V gene lookup returns CDR1 GTSNPN and CDR2 SVGIG (reference sequence). Trimming removed 2 bases from V and 6 bases from J, with 16 bases in between. The CDR3 coding sequence is TGTGCCTGGAGTCCCTCTTGGGGGGCAAATGGCTACACCTTC. As protein: CAWSPSWGANGYTF.

The J gene is TRBJ2-1, the V gene TRBV6-1; 7 bases are shared with TRBD1. V trimming: 5 bases; J trimming: 13 bases; junction bases outside the gene matches: 5. CDR1 MNHNS and CDR2 SASEGT come from the germline V gene. The CDR3 is made up of 11 amino acids. Written as DNA, the CDR3 is TGTGCCAGCAGTATCCGGGACAGCCAGTTCTTC. Amino acid sequence: CASSIRDSQFF.

Only one count was recorded for this clone. The genes are TRBV6-6 and TRBJ1-6; D remains unclear. Trimming pared 6 bases from V and 6 bases from J, leaving 12 bases between. The CDR3 is 14 amino acids. From germline, CDR1 is MNHNY and CDR2 SVGAGI (reference sequence). CDR3 DNA: TGTGCCAGCAGCCAGAACCCTACTAATTCACCCCTCCACTTT. Protein: CASSQNPTNSPLHF.

The chain recombines TRBV28 with TRBJ1-1; 9 bases match TRBD1. With 5 bases clipped from V and 3 bases from J, the junction kept 7 bases outside the gene matches. This CDR3 comprises 15 residues. In germline, CDR1 is MDHEN, CDR2 SYDVKM. CDR3 sequence reads: CASSQQGASDTEAFF. CDR3 DNA: TGTGCCAGCAGTCAACAGGGGGCCTCGGACACTGAAGCTTTCTTT. The full variable domain, completed using reference TRBV28 and TRBJ1-1, is DVKVTQSSRYLVKRTGEKVFLECVQDMDHENMFWYRQDPGLGLRLIYFSYDVKMKEKGDIPEGYSVSREKKERFSLILESASTNQTSMYLCASSQQGASDTEAFFGQGTRLTVV.

This clone was found a few times. V gene TRBV5-3 combines with J gene TRBJ2-7; D possibly matches TRBD1 or TRBD2 (6 bases each). TRBV5-3 is known as an ORF, though its function is uncertain. The V gene lost 2 bases and the J gene lost 0 bases, with 15 bases spanning the gap. This CDR3 spans 16 amino acids. CDR3 sequence: CARSFSRGALSYEQYV. The DNA for the CDR3 is TGTGCCAGAAGCTTTTCAAGGGGGGCCCTCTCCTACGAGCAGTACGTC.

The chain employs TRBV27 and TRBJ1-1; 9 bases map to TRBD1. The J segment lost 4 bases and the V segment lost 5 bases, leaving 8 bases of the junction unmatched. CDR1 is MNHEY, CDR2 SMNVEV, per germline (reference sequence). The CDR3 contains 15 residues. The CDR3 spells CASSDRQGVGTEAFF. CDR3 coding DNA: TGTGCCAGCAGTGATAGACAGGGGGTAGGCACTGAAGCTTTCTTT.